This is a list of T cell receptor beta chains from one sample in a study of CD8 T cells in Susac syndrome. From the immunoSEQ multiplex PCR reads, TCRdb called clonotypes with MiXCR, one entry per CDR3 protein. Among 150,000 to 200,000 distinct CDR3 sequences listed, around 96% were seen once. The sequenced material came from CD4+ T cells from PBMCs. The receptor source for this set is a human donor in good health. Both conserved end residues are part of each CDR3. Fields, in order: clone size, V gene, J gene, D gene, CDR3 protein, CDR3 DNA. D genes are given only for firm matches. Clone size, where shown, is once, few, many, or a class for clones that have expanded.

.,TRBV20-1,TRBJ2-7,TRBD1,CSAPDREDYEQYF,TGCAGTGCCCCAGACAGGGAAGACTACGAGCAGTACTTC
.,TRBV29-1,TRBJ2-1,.,CSVGGAEMGYNEQFF,TGCAGCGTTGGGGGGGCTGAGATGGGATACAATGAGCAGTTCTTC
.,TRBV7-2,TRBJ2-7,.,CASSRRLEQYF,TGTGCCAGCAGCCGCCGTCTGGAGCAGTACTTC
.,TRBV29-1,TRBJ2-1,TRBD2,CSVGGWKRGGSGEQFF,TGCAGCGTTGGAGGATGGAAGCGTGGCGGGAGCGGTGAGCAGTTCTTC
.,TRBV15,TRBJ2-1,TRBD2,CATSRQLSLGLAHNEQFF,TGTGCCACCAGCAGACAGCTCAGCCTGGGACTAGCTCACAATGAGCAGTTCTTC
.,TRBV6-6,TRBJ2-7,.,CASSWDYEQYF,TGTGCCAGCAGCTGGGACTACGAGCAGTACTTC
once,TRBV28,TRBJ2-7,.,CASSFDEGSSYEQYF,TGTGCCAGCAGCTTTGACGAAGGCTCTAGCTACGAGCAGTACTTC
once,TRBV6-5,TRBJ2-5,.,CATAEGGGRETQYF,TGTGCCACTGCGGAGGGCGGTGGAAGAGAGACCCAGTACTTC
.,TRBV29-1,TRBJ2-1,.,CSASPLSSYNEQFF,TGCAGCGCCTCCCCTCTTAGCTCCTACAATGAGCAGTTCTTC
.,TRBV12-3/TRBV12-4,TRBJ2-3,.,CASSLEGGADTQYF,TGTGCCAGCAGTTTAGAGGGGGGTGCAGATACGCAGTATTTT
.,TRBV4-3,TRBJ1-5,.,CASSQEWRRDLNPTFNQPQHF,TGCGCCAGCAGCCAAGAATGGAGACGGGACCTCAACCCAACATTCAATCAGCCCCAGCATTTT
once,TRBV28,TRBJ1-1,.,CASSSPEGTIAFF,TGTGCCAGCAGTTCCCCGGAAGGGACGATAGCTTTCTTT
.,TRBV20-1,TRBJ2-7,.,CSAGPGAQYF,TGCAGTGCTGGACCGGGAGCACAGTACTTC
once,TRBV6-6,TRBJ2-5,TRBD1,CASSYRGQGEETQYF,TGTGCCAGCAGTTACCGCGGACAGGGAGAAGAGACCCAGTACTTC
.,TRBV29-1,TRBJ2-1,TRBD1,CSVVLGTGWDRGANEQFF,TGCAGCGTCGTATTGGGGACCGGTTGGGACAGGGGCGCCAATGAGCAGTTCTTC
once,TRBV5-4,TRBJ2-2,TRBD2,CASSPGLAENTGELFF,TGTGCCAGCAGCCCGGGACTAGCGGAGAACACCGGGGAGCTGTTTTTT
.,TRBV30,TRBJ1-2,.,CAWNQRQPYGYTF,TGTGCCTGGAACCAGAGACAGCCATATGGCTACACCTTC
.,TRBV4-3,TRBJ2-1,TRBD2,CASSQDLASGSYYNEQFF,TGCGCCAGCAGCCAAGATCTTGCTAGCGGGAGTTACTACAATGAGCAGTTCTTC
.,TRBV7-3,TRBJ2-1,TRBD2,CASSLIAGGRVNEQFF,TGTGCCAGCAGCTTGATAGCGGGAGGGCGGGTCAATGAGCAGTTCTTC
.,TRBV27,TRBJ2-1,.,CASRTRGGSYNEQFF,TGTGCCAGCAGGACCCGTGGGGGGTCCTACAATGAGCAGTTCTTC
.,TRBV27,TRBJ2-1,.,CASRQGQGAFYNEQFF,TGTGCCAGCAGGCAGGGACAAGGGGCTTTTTATAATGAGCAGTTCTTC
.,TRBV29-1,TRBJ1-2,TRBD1,CSAGQAYMYGYTF,TGCAGCGCGGGACAGGCCTACATGTATGGCTACACCTTC
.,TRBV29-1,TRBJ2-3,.,CSATAPRTDTQYF,TGCAGCGCGACAGCGCCGCGCACAGATACGCAGTATTTT
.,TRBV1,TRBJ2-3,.,CTSSVREVPDTQYF,TGCACCAGCAGCGTGCGGGAGGTTCCCGATACGCAGTATTTT
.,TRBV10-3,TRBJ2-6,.,CAISSISGANVLTF,TGTGCCATCAGCAGTATATCTGGGGCCAACGTCCTGACTTTC
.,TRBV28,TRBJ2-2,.,CATLRRGPRTGELFF,TGTGCCACCCTTCGAAGAGGGCCGAGGACCGGGGAGCTGTTTTTT
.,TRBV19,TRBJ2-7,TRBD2,CASSIGGAAGYEQYF,TGTGCCAGTAGTATAGGGGGCGCAGCGGGATACGAGCAGTACTTC
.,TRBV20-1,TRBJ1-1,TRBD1,CSVKTGQGATEAFF,TGCAGTGTGAAAACAGGACAGGGGGCCACTGAAGCTTTCTTT
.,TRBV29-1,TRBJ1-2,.,CSVEDQELYGYTF,TGCAGCGTTGAAGATCAGGAATTGTATGGCTACACCTTC
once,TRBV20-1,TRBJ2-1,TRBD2,CSATSGVGKTYNEQFF,TGCAGTGCTACGAGCGGGGTGGGAAAGACCTACAATGAGCAGTTCTTC
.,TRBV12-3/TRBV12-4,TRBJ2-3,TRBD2,CAATSGLATDTQYF,TGTGCCGCAACCTCGGGACTAGCCACAGATACGCAGTATTTT
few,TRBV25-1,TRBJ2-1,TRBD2,CASSRSGSSYNEQFF,TGTGCCAGCTCGCGTAGCGGGAGCTCCTACAATGAGCAGTTCTTC
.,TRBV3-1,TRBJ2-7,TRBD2,CASSPLKLAGPSYEQYF,TGTGCCAGCAGCCCCTTAAAACTAGCGGGCCCATCCTACGAGCAGTACTTC
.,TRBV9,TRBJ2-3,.,CASSVEWGSTDTQYF,TGTGCCAGCAGCGTCGAGTGGGGAAGCACAGATACGCAGTATTTT
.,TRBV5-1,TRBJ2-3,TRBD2,CASNPSGSTDTQYF,TGCGCCAGCAATCCTAGCGGCTCCACAGATACGCAGTATTTT
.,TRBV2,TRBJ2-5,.,CASSATSIETQYF,TGTGCCAGCAGTGCGACTAGTATAGAGACCCAGTACTTC
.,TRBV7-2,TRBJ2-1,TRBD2,CASSLEGASGANEQFF,TGTGCCAGCAGCTTAGAAGGAGCTAGCGGAGCTAATGAGCAGTTCTTC
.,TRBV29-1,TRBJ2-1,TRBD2,CSVEVSGVYNEQFF,TGCAGCGTTGAGGTTAGCGGGGTATACAATGAGCAGTTCTTC
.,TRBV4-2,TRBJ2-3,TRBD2,CASERTSGQGDTQYF,TGTGCCAGCGAAAGGACTAGCGGCCAGGGGGATACGCAGTATTTT
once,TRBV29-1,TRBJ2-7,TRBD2,CSVVPGLAGAEQYF,TGCAGCGTTGTCCCGGGACTAGCGGGAGCCGAGCAGTACTTC
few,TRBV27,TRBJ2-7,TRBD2,CASKVGGRAYEQYF,TGTGCCAGCAAGGTCGGCGGGAGGGCTTACGAGCAGTACTTC
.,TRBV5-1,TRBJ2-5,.,CASSLEVQETQYF,TGCGCCAGCAGCTTGGAAGTACAAGAGACCCAGTACTTC
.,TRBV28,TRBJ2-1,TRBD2,CASSLFTSGYNEQFF,TGTGCCAGCAGTTTATTTACTAGCGGCTACAATGAGCAGTTCTTC
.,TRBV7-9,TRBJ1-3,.,CASSLGGDRSGNTIYF,TGTGCCAGCAGCTTAGGGGGCGACCGATCTGGAAACACCATATATTTT
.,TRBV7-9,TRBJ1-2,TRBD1,CASSYTGAYGYTF,TGTGCCAGCAGCTATACAGGGGCCTATGGCTACACCTTC
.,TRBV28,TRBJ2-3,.,CASMLRRGLTDTQYF,TGTGCCAGCATGCTGAGAAGAGGCCTCACAGATACGCAGTATTTT
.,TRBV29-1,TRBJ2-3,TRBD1,CSGATGSTDTQYF,TGCAGCGGGGCGACAGGGAGCACAGATACGCAGTATTTT
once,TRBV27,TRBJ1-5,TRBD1,CASSSTDRFGPQHF,TGTGCCAGCAGTTCGACGGACAGGTTTGGGCCCCAGCATTTT
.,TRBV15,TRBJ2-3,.,CATGRPKIDTQYF,TGTGCCACCGGGAGACCTAAAATCGATACGCAGTATTTT
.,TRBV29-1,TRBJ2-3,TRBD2,CSVAGAGRDTQYF,TGCAGCGTTGCTGGAGCGGGAAGGGATACGCAGTATTTT
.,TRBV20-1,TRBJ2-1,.,CSARGPYNEQFF,TGCAGTGCTAGGGGTCCTTACAATGAGCAGTTCTTC
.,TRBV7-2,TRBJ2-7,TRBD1,CASTQTGTGPYEQYF,TGTGCCAGCACCCAAACCGGGACAGGTCCCTACGAGCAGTACTTC
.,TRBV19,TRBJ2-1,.,CASSNGRGVDEQFF,TGTGCCAGTAGTAACGGCAGGGGGGTAGATGAGCAGTTCTTC